This T cell receptor (beta chain) was sequenced during a study of T cell responses to AZD1222 COVID-19 vaccine. General study points: Vaccination with two AZD1222 doses was followed by a rise in Spike-specific TCR breadth and depth. Mapped onto spike, vaccine-associated CD4 TCRs spanned it and were dominant at 160-218 and 743-854. Nearly half of spike-specific TCRs reportedly go after variant regions that carry no mutations.

Remarks on this clone: The antigen is not known. The conserved phenylalanine or tryptophan is not found at the CDR3 terminus, so this likely reflects a read error. No DNA is shown, since the ends of the CDR3 on it are uncertain; the CDR3 is the one TCRdb lists.

The data were produced by immunoSEQ multiplex PCR, yet TCRdb's version contains in-frame clones alone and is incomplete. The repertoire includes about 150,000 clones, roughly 90% of them detected once, and approximately 1.5% sits in the top ten. This TCR was recovered from an adult who received the AZD1222 COVID-19 vaccine. Source: peripheral blood, taken 28 days after the second AZD1222 dose.

This CDR3 is CASSSPGTGGT. V usage is TRBV7-9 and J usage is TRBJ1-3; TRBD1, the D gene given by the table, was not confirmed from the DNA. 11 amino acids form the CDR3, both terminal residues included. Germline V gives CDR1 SEHNR, CDR2 FQNEAQ (reference sequence).